What follows is one TCR beta chain and its context. Its antigen is undetermined. The study drew its donors from healthy HIV-negative adults without recent acute infections or vaccinations. Measured with immunoSEQ multiplex PCR; TCRdb has only the in-frame clones, and not every one. The repertoire holds 550,000 to 850,000 clones, with under 80% as singletons. These data originate in a study of shared clonotypes between healthy human individuals. Germline CDR1 reads SGHNT; CDR2 reads YYREEE (reference sequence). There are 14 residues in the CDR3. The ends were cut back, 4 bases at V and 4 bases at J, with 13 bases in the middle. Study-wide points: The sole specimen, blood, was sampled, and tissue repertoires likely differ. Non-shared clonotypes were found to have lower generation probabilities than the clonotypes that were shared by all four of the sorted-subset donors.

Sequences were obtained from memory CD4+ T cells sorted from blood. As for subset: CD45RA-negative fraction. The chain uses TRBV5-4 and TRBJ2-3; D assignment may be TRBD1 or TRBD2 (6 bases each). This clonotype was obtained from a woman in her 30s in good health. CDR3 coding DNA: TGTGCCAGCAGCCACCGGGGGCAGGCAGATACGCAGTATTTT. This encodes CASSHRGQADTQYF. Full variable domain (rest looked up from reference TRBV5-4 and TRBJ2-3): ETGVTQSPTHLIKTRGQQVTLRCSSQSGHNTVSWYQQALGQGPQFIFQYYREEENGRGNFPPRFSGLQFPNYSSELNVNALELDDSALYLCASSHRGQADTQYFGPGTRLTVL.